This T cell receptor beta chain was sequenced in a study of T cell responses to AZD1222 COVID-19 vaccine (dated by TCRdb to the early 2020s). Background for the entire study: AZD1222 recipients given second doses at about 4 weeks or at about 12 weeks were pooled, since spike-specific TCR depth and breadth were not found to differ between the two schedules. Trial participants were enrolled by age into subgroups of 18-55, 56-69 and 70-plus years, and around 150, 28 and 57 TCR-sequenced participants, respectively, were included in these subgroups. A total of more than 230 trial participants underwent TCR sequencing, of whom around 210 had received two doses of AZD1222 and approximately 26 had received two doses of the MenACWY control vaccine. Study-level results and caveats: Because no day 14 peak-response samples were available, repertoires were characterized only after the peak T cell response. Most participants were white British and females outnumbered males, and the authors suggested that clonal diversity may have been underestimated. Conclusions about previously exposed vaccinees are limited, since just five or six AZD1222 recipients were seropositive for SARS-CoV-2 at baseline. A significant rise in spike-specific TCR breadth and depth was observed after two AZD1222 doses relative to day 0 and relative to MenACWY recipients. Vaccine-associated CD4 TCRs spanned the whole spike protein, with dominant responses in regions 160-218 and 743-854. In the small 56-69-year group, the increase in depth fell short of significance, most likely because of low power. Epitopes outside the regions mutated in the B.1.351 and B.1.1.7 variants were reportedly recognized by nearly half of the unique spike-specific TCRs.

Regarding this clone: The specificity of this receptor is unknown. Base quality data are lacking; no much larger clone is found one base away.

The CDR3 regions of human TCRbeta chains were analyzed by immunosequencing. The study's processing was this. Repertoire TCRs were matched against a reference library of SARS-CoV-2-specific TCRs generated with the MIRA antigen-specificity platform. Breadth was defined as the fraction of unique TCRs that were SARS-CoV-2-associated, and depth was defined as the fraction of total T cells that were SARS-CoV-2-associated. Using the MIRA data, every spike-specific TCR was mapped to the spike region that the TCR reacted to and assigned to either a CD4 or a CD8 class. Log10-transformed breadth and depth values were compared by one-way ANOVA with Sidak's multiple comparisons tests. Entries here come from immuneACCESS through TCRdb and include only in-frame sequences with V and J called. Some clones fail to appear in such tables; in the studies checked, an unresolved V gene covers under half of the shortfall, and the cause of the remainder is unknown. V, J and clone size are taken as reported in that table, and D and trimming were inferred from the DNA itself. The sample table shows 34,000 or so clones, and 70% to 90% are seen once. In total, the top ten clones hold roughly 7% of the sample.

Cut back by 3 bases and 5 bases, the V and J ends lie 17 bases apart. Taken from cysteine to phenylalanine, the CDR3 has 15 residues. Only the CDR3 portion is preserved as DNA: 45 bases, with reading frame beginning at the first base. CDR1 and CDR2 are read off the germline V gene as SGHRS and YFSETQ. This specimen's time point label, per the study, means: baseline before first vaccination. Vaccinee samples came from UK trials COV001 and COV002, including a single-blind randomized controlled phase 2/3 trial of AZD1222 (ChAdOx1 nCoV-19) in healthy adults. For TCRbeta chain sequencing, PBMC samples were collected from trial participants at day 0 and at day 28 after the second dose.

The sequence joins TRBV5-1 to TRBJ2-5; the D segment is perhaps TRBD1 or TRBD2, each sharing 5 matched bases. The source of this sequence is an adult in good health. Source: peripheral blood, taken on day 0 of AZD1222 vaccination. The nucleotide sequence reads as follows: TGCGCCAGCAGCTATGGCAGGGCATCGGGGGAGACCCAGTACTTC. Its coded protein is CASSYGRASGETQYF.